This T cell receptor beta chain was sequenced during a study of T cell responses to AZD1222 COVID-19 vaccine. Across the study: Doses given second, at about 4 or about 12 weeks, were pooled. Overall study findings and caveats: Sampling captured repertoires only after the peak T cell response. Spike-spanning, vaccine-associated CD4 TCRs were dominant at 160-218 and 743-854. Among AZD1222 vaccinees, only five or six were seropositive at baseline.

The CDR3 is 14 residues long. The V end was cut by 3 bases, the J end by 4 bases, with 13 bases between. Germline V gives CDR1 GTSNPN, CDR2 SVGIG (reference sequence). As for this clone: Its antigen is not known.

The method was immunoSEQ multiplex PCR; TCRdb's version includes in-frame clones alone and lacks a portion of them. This sample yields approximately 92,000 clones, of which about 90% are seen a single time; about 7.5% belongs to the top ten. The source material was peripheral blood, sampled on day 0 of AZD1222 vaccination. The rearrangement uses TRBV30 and TRBJ1-3; D gene uncertain. The TCR was taken from an adult in good health. CDR3 DNA sequence: TGTGCCTGGAGGCGCGGGGTGGCAGGAAACACCATATATTTT. This gives the protein CAWRRGVAGNTIYF.